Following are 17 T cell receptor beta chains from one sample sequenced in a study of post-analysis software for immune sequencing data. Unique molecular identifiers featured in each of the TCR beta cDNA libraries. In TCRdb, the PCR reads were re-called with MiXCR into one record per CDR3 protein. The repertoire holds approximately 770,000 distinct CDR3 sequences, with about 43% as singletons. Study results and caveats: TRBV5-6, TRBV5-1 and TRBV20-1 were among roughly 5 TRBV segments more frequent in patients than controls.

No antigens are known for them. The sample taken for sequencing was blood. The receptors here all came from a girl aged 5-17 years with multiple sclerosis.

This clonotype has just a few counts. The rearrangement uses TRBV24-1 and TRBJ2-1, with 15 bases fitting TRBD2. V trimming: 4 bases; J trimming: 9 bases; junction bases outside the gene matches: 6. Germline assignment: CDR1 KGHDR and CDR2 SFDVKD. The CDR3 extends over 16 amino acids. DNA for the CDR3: TGTGCCACCAGTGACCGGACTAGCGGGAGGGCTGGTGAGCAGTTCTTC. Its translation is CATSDRTSGRAGEQFF.

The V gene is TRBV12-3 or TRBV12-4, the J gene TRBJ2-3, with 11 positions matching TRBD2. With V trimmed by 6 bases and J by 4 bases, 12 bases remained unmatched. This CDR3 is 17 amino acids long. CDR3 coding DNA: TGTGCCAGCAGCCTCTGGGGACTAGCGGAGGGAGCAGATACGCAGTATTTT. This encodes CASSLWGLAEGADTQYF.

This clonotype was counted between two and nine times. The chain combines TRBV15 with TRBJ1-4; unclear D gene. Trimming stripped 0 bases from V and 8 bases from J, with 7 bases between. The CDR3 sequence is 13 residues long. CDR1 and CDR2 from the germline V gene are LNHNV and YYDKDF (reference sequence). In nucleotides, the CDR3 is TGTGCCACCAGCAGAGACATTGGGGAAAAACTGTTTTTT. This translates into CATSRDIGEKLFF.

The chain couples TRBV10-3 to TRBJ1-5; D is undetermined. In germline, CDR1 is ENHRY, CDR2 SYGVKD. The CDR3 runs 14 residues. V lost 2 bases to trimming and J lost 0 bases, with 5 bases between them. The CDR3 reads CAISEINSNQPQHF. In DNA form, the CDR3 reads TGTGCCATCAGTGAGATAAATAGCAATCAGCCCCAGCATTTT.

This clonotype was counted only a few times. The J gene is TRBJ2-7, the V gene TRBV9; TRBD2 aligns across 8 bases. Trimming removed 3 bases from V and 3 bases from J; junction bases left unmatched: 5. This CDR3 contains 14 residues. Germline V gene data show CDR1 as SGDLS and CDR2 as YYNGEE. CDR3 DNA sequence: TGTGCCAGCAGCGCCAGCGGGAGCGGCTACGAGCAGTACTTC. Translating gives CASSASGSGYEQYF.

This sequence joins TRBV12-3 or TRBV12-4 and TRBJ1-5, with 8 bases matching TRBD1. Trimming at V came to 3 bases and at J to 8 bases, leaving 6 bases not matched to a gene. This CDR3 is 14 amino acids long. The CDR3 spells CASSLDRDRKPQHF. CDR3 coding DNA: TGTGCCAGCAGTTTGGACAGGGATAGGAAGCCCCAGCATTTT.

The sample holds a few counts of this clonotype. The CDR3 DNA follows: TGTGCCAGCAGCTTAAACAGACCTAACATTCAGTACTTC. Translating it yields CASSLNRPNIQYF. The chain joins TRBV7-9 to TRBJ2-4; the D is unclear. This CDR3 region has 13 residues. CDR1 is SEHNR, CDR2 FQNEAQ, per germline (reference sequence). Trimming stripped 2 bases from V and 7 bases from J, with 9 bases between.

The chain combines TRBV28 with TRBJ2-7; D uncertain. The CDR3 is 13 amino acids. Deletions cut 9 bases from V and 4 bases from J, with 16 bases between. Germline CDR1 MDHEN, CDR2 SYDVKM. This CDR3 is CASAVWGKYEQYF. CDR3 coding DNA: TGTGCCAGTGCAGTGTGGGGAAAGTACGAGCAGTACTTC.

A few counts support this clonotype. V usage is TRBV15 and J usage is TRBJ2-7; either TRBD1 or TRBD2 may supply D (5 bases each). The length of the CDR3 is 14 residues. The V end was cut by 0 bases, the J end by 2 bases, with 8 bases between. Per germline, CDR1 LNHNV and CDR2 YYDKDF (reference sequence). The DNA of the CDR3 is TGTGCCACCAGCAGAGAGGGACCTCCCTACGAGCAGTACTTC. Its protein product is CATSREGPPYEQYF.

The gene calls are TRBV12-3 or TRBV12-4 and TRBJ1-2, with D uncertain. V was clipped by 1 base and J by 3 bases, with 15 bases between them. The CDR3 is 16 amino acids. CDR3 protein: CASSLVAFDMDYGYTF. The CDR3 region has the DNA TGTGCCAGCAGTTTAGTGGCCTTCGACATGGACTATGGCTACACCTTC.

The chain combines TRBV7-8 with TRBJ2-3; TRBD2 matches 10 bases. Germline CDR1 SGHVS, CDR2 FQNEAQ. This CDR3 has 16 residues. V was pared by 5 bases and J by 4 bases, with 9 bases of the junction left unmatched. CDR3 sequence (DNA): TGTGCCAGCAGCCCACGACTAGCGGGCTTCGCAGATACGCAGTATTTT. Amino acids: CASSPRLAGFADTQYF.

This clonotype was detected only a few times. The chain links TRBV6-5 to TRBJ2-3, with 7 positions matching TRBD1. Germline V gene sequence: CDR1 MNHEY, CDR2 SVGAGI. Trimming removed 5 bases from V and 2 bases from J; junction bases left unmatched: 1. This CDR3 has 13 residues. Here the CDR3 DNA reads TGTGCCAGCAGTACAGGGGCCACAGATACGCAGTATTTT. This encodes CASSTGATDTQYF.

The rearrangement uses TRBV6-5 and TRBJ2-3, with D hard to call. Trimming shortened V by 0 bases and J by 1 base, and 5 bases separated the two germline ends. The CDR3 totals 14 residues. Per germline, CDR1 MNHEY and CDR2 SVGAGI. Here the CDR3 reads CASSYSSGTDTQYF. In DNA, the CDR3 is TGTGCCAGCAGTTACTCGAGCGGCACAGATACGCAGTATTTT.

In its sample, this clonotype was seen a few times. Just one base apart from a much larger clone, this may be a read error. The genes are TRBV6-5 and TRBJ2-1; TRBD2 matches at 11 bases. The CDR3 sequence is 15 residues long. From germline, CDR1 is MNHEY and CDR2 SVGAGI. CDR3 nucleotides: TGTGCCGGCAGTCCCTTAGCGGGAGGGTACAATGAGCAGTTCTTC. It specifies CAGSPLAGGYNEQFF.

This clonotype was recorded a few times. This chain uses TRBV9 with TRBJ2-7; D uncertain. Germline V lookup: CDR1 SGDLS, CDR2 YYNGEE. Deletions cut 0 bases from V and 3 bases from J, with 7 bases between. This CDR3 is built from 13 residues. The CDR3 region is CASSVGVNYEQYF. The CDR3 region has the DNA TGTGCCAGCAGCGTAGGAGTCAACTACGAGCAGTACTTC.

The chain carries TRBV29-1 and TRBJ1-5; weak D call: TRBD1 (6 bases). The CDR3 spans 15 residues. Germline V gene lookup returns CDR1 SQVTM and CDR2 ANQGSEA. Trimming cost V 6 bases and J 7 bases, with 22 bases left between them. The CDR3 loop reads CSVIFPGGVDQPQHF. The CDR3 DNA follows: TGCAGCGTCATTTTCCCCGGGGGCGTTGACCAGCCCCAGCATTTT.

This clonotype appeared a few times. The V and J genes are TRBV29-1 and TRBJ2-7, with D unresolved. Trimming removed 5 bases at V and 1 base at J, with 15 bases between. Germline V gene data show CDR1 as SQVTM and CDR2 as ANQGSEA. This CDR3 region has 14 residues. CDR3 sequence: CSVRRLHSSYEQYF. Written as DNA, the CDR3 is TGCAGCGTTCGGCGACTCCATTCTTCCTACGAGCAGTACTTC.